Shown below are 18 T cell receptor beta chains from a single sample sequenced in a study of T cells in Graves' hyperthyroidism and ophthalmopathy. Regions amplified from RNA transcripts were the TCR beta CDR3 regions. Using the HTBI primer set, a first-round RT-PCR was run on the TCR CDR3. MiXCR, run by TCRdb on the multiplex PCR reads, gives a single entry per CDR3 protein. Of about 540,000 distinct CDR3 sequences listed, more than 45% were seen once; the top ten hold around 7.7%. Sequencing input: peripheral blood or thyroid tissue (not recorded which). Receptors originate from a woman aged 18 to 35 with Graves' hyperthyroidism.

The genes are TRBV6-2 or TRBV6-3 and TRBJ2-7; D is possibly TRBD2 (6 bases). Germline values: CDR1 MNHEY, CDR2 SVGEGT. The CDR3 is made up of 14 amino acids. The V end lost 6 bases, the J end lost 6 bases, and 18 bases lay between the germline ends. The CDR3 DNA is TGTGCCAGCAGGCCTCCGGGACTGGTTGGCGAGCAGTACTTC. It yields the protein CASRPPGLVGEQYF.

The chain is built from TRBV7-2 and TRBJ2-5; TRBD2 is a possible D gene (5 bases). This CDR3 is built from 15 residues. V dropped 5 bases and J dropped 5 bases, with 18 bases sitting between them. CDR1 SGHTA and CDR2 FQGNSA come from the germline V gene. CDR3 sequence: CASSQGSWRLETQYF. Written as DNA, the CDR3 is TGTGCCAGCAGCCAAGGTAGTTGGAGGTTGGAGACCCAGTACTTC.

This clonotype appeared many times. The chain employs TRBV20-1 and TRBJ1-2; D gene unclear. The CDR3 extends over 12 amino acids. V shed 7 bases and J shed 0 bases, with 9 bases lying between them. Germline lookup yields CDR1 DFQATT and CDR2 SNEGSKA (reference sequence). The CDR3 sequence is CSVATTNYGYTF. In nucleotides, the CDR3 is TGCAGTGTCGCGACTACTAACTATGGCTACACCTTC.

This clonotype has ten or more counts. The chain carries TRBV20-1 and TRBJ2-7; TRBD2 aligns across 10 bases. Germline V gene lookup returns CDR1 DFQATT and CDR2 SNEGSKA (reference sequence). The CDR3 has 15 residues. Unmatched junction bases numbered 5, after V lost 0 bases and J lost 3 bases. The CDR3 DNA follows: TGCAGTGCTAGAGATCCCCTAGCGGGAGTCTACGAGCAGTACTTC. Translation: CSARDPLAGVYEQYF.

This clonotype was picked up many times. This chain joins TRBV7-9 and TRBJ1-1; 8 nucleotides align to TRBD1. Germline-derived CDR1 and CDR2 are SEHNR and FQNEAQ (reference sequence). CDR3 length: 13 amino acids. Trimming at V came to 5 bases and at J to 4 bases, leaving 3 bases not matched to a gene. The CDR3 loop is CASSTGQGTEAFF. Written as DNA, the CDR3 is TGTGCCAGCAGCACAGGACAGGGCACTGAAGCTTTCTTT.

There are many counts of this clonotype. The chain recombines TRBV20-1 with TRBJ1-1, with D perhaps matching TRBD1 (5 bases). The CDR3 loop spans 11 amino acids. Trimming removed 6 bases from V and 10 bases from J, with 15 bases in between. Looked up from germline, CDR1 is DFQATT and CDR2 is SNEGSKA (reference sequence). The CDR3 reads CSATDRPLAFF. DNA of the CDR3: TGCAGTGCGACCGACAGACCCTTAGCTTTCTTT.

Many counts were recorded for this clonotype. The chain joins TRBV24-1 to TRBJ2-2, with no clear D. The CDR3 spans 15 residues. The V and J ends lost 2 bases and 5 bases respectively, with 11 bases between them. The germline V gene has CDR1 KGHDR and CDR2 SFDVKD. The CDR3 nucleotides are TGTGCCACCAGTGATTCTATCGCCGGAACCGGGGAGCTGTTTTTT. It specifies CATSDSIAGTGELFF.

This clonotype was seen many times. DNA for the CDR3: TGTGCCAGCAGTTGGCAGGGTTATGGCTACACCTTC. As protein: CASSWQGYGYTF. V and J are TRBV6-5 and TRBJ1-2, with D possibly TRBD1 on 5 matching bases. Germline V CDR1 and CDR2: MNHEY, SVGAGI. The CDR3 totals 12 residues. Trimming cost V 4 bases and J 5 bases, with 8 bases left between them.

The sample holds many counts of this clonotype. The genes are TRBV5-6 and TRBJ2-7; perhaps D is TRBD1 or TRBD2 (5 bases each). Trimming shortened V by 4 bases and J by 7 bases, and 21 bases separated the two germline ends. Germline CDR1 SGHDT, CDR2 YYEEEE. This CDR3 is built from 15 residues. CDR3 sequence (DNA): TGTGCCAGCAGCCGACCGGGACGAGGAGCGCGTGAGCAGTACTTC. It is translated as CASSRPGRGAREQYF.

This rearrangement joins TRBV29-1 to TRBJ1-1; 9 bases are a match to TRBD1. CDR3 length equals 14 residues. The V and J ends lost 3 bases and 3 bases, in that order; junction bases with no gene match: 5. Per the germline V gene, CDR1 is SQVTM and CDR2 is ANQGSEA. The CDR3 DNA is TGCAGCGTTGAGTCACAGGGGGCTGACACTGAAGCTTTCTTT. Protein product: CSVESQGADTEAFF.

The V call is TRBV13, the J call TRBJ2-6, with 9 bases that match TRBD1. The CDR3 loop spans 17 amino acids. The ends lost 5 bases at V and 3 bases at J; junction bases unmatched: 8. Germline V gene lookup returns CDR1 PRHDT and CDR2 FYEKMQ (reference sequence). CDR3 in amino acids: CASSPRTGDYGANVLTF. The CDR3 nucleotides read TGTGCCAGCAGCCCCCGGACAGGGGACTATGGGGCCAACGTCCTGACTTTC.

This clonotype was counted a few times. The chain couples TRBV27 to TRBJ1-1; possible D gene TRBD1, 5 bases. The CDR3 has 14 residues. Germline V gene sequence: CDR1 MNHEY, CDR2 SMNVEV (reference sequence). V was pared by 6 bases and J by 1 base, with 12 bases between. The CDR3, as DNA: TGTGCCAGCAGCCACAGGAGTAAGAACACTGAAGCTTTCTTT. Residues: CASSHRSKNTEAFF.

The sample holds many counts of this clonotype. The J gene is TRBJ1-1, the V gene TRBV9; a possible D gene is TRBD1 (5 bases). The CDR3 length is 14 residues. Germline V gives CDR1 SGDLS, CDR2 YYNGEE. The ends were cut back, 0 bases at V and 6 bases at J, with 12 bases in the middle. CDR3: CASSVVPGQAEAFF. The CDR3 region has the DNA TGTGCCAGCAGCGTAGTGCCAGGGCAGGCTGAAGCTTTCTTT. Based on the CDR3 plus reference TRBV9 and TRBJ1-1, the full variable domain is DSGVTQTPKHLITATGQRVTLRCSPRSGDLSVYWYQQSLDQGLQFLIQYYNGEERAKGNILERFSAQQFPDLHSELNLSSLELGDSALYFCASSVVPGQAEAFFGQGTRLTVV.

The CDR3 loop is CSWASGTYEQYF. CDR3 DNA sequence: TGCAGCTGGGCTAGCGGTACCTACGAGCAGTACTTC. The chain joins TRBV29-1 to TRBJ2-7, with TRBD2 matching 7 bases. This CDR3 has 12 residues. V lost 8 bases and J lost 2; bases outside the gene matches: 6. Germline CDR1 is SQVTM and CDR2 is ANQGSEA.

This clonotype was detected many times. The chain is built from TRBV2 and TRBJ1-5, with 9 positions matching TRBD1. Germline values: CDR1 SNHLY, CDR2 FYNNEI. CDR3 size: 15 residues. Unmatched junction bases numbered 8, after V lost 6 bases and J lost 5 bases. As DNA, the CDR3 is TGTGCCAGCAGAGCAGGGACAGGGACGTATCAGCCCCAGCATTTT. It translates to CASRAGTGTYQPQHF.

This clonotype was seen at least ten times. The chain employs TRBV7-9 and TRBJ2-2; perhaps TRBD2 as D (6 bases). The V gene's germline CDR1 is SEHNR and CDR2 FQNEAQ (reference sequence). V was shortened by 5 bases and J by 4 bases, with 17 bases between the two germline ends. This CDR3 comprises 16 residues. The DNA of the CDR3 is TGTGCCAGCAGCCCTTTATATAGCGGAGCCACCGGGGAGCTGTTTTTT. It yields the protein CASSPLYSGATGELFF.

This clonotype was observed at least ten times. The chain links TRBV7-9 to TRBJ1-4; possibly TRBD1 for D (5 bases). CDR1 SEHNR and CDR2 FQNEAQ come from the germline V gene (reference sequence). The CDR3 consists of 15 residues. Trimming removed 4 bases from V and 5 bases from J, with 14 bases in between. For the CDR3, the DNA is TGTGCCAGCAGCTATTCGGGACCGAACAATGAAAAACTGTTTTTT. Translation: CASSYSGPNNEKLFF.

This clonotype was recorded many times. CDR3 loop: CASSLDQGGETQYF. The CDR3 DNA reads as TGTGCCAGCAGCTTAGACCAGGGTGGGGAGACCCAGTACTTC. V usage is TRBV7-2 and J usage is TRBJ2-5, with D maybe TRBD1 (5 bases). Germline V gene sequence: CDR1 SGHTA, CDR2 FQGNSA. CDR3 length equals 14 residues. V shed 1 base and J shed 5 bases, with 11 bases lying between them.